This entry is about one TCR beta chain. Per the study methods: ImmunoSEQ only sent back junction sequences with no quality scores, so filtering was done differently. Clones were sequenced by immunoSEQ multiplex PCR, and TCRdb holds only the in-frame ones, with some missing. V and J calls and clone size are as listed in that table; D and trimming were resolved from the DNA. In the table there are a few million clones, 80% to 95% of which are singletons. The data were taken from a study of shared clonotypes between healthy human individuals. Study-level background: The people who gave samples were two women and a few men aged 18 to 49.

The naive CD8 subset, CD45RO-negative cells positively selected for CCR7, excluded terminally differentiated effector memory CD45RA+ cells. CDR3 length: 14 residues. CDR1 and CDR2 from the germline V gene are SEHNR and FQNEAQ (reference sequence). V lost 5 bases to trimming and J lost 4 bases, with 14 bases between them. Sequencing was done on a sample of naive CD8+ T cells from PBMCs. J is TRBJ1-2 and V is TRBV7-9; D unresolved. The sequence came from a man aged 18-30 years in good health. Some clones in this sample may be carry-over from other donors' samples. This CDR3 reads CASSPNGSGYGYTF. The CDR3 nucleotides are TGTGCCAGCAGCCCCAACGGGTCGGGCTATGGCTACACCTTC.